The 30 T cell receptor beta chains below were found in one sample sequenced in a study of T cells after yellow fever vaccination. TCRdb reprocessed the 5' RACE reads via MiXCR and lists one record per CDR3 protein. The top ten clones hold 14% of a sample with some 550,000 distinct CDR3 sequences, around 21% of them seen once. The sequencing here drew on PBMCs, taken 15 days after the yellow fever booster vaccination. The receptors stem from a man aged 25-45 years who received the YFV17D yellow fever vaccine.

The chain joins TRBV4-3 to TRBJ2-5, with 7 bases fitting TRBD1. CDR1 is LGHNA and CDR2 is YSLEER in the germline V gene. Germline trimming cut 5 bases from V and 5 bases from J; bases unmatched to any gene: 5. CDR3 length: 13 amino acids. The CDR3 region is CASSSGQRETQYF. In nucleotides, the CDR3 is TGCGCCAGCAGCTCGGGACAGCGGGAGACCCAGTACTTC.

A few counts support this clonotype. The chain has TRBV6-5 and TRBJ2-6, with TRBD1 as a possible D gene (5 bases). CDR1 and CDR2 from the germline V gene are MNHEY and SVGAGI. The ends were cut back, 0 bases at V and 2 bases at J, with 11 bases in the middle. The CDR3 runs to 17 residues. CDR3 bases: TGTGCCAGCAGTTACTCAGTACTCAGGGCTGGGGCCAACGTCCTGACTTTC. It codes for CASSYSVLRAGANVLTF.

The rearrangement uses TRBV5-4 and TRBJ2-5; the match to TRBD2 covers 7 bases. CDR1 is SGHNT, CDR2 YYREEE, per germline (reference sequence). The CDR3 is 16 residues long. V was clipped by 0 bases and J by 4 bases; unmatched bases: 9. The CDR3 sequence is CASSLATLAGVETQYF. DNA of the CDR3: TGTGCCAGCAGCTTGGCCACATTGGCGGGAGTAGAGACCCAGTACTTC.

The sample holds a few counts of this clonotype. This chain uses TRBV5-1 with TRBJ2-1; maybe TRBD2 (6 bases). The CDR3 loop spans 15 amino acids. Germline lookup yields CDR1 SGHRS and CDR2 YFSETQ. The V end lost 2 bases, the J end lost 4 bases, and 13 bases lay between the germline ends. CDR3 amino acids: CASSFGGGTYNEQFF. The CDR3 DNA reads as TGCGCCAGCAGCTTCGGGGGAGGCACTTACAATGAGCAGTTCTTC.

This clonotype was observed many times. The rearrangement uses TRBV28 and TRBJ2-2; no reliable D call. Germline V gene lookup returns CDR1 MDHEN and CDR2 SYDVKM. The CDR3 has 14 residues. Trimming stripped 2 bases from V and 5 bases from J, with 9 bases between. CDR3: CASSLGRTTGELFF. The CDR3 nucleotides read TGTGCCAGCAGTTTAGGAAGGACGACCGGGGAGCTGTTTTTT.

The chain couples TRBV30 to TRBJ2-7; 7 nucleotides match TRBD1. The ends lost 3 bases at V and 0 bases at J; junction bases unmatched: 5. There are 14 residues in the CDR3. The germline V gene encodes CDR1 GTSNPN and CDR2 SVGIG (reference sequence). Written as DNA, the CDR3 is TGTGCCTGGAGCGACAGGGCGAGCTCCTACGAGCAGTACTTC. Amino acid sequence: CAWSDRASSYEQYF.

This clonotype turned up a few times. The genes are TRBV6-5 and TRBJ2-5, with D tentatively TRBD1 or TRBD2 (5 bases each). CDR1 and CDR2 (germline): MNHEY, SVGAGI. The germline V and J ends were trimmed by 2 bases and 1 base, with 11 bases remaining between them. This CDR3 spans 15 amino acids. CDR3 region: CASSYLRGSQETQYF. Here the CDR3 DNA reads TGTGCCAGCAGTTACCTCCGGGGCAGCCAAGAGACCCAGTACTTC.

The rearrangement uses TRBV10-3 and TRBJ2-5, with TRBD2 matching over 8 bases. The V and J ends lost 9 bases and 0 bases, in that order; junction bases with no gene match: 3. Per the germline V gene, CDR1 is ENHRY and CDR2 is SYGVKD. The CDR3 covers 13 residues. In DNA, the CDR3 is TGTGCCATACTAGCGGATTACCAAGAGACCCAGTACTTC. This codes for CAILADYQETQYF.

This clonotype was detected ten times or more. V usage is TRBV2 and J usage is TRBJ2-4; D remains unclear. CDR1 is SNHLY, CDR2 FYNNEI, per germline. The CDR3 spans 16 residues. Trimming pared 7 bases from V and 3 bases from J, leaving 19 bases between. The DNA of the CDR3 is TGTGCCAGCAAAAACCGGGCCCCTCGTGGCAAAAACATTCAGTACTTC. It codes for CASKNRAPRGKNIQYF.

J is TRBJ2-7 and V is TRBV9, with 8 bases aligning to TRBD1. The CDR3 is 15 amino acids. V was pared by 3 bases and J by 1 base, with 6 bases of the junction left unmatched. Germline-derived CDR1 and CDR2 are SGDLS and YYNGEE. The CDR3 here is CASSGQGIGSYEQYF. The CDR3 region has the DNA TGTGCCAGCAGCGGACAGGGGATCGGATCCTACGAGCAGTACTTC.

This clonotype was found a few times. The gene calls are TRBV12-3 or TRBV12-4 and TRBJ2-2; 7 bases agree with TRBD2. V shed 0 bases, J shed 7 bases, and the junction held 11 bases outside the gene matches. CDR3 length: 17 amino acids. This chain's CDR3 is CASSLALVGGPHGELFF. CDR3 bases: TGTGCCAGCAGTTTAGCGCTCGTGGGAGGGCCCCACGGGGAGCTGTTTTTT.

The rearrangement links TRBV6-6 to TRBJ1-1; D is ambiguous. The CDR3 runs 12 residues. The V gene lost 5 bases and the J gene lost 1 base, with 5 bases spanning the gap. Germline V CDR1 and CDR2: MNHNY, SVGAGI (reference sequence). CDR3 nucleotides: TGTGCCAGCAGTCCTGCGAACACTGAAGCTTTCTTT. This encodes CASSPANTEAFF.

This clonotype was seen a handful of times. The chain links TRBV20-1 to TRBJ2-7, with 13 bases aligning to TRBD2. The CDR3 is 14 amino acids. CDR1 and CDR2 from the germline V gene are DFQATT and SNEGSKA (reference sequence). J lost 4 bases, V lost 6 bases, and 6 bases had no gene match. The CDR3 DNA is TGCAGTGCCCTCCCGGGACTAGCGGGATACGAGCAGTACTTC. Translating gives CSALPGLAGYEQYF.

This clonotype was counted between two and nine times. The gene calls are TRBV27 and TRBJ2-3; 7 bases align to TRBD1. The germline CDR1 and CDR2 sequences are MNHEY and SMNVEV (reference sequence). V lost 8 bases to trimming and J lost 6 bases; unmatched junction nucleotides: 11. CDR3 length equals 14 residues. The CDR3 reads CASGGDRDWDTQYF. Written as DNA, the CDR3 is TGTGCCAGCGGGGGAGACAGGGATTGGGATACGCAGTATTTT.

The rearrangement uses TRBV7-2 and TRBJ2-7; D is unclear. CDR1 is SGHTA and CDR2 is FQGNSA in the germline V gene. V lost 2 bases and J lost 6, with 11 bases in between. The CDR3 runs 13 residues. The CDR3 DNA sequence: TGTGCCAGCAGCTTACCCCCGCTCATCGAGCAGTACTTC. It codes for CASSLPPLIEQYF.

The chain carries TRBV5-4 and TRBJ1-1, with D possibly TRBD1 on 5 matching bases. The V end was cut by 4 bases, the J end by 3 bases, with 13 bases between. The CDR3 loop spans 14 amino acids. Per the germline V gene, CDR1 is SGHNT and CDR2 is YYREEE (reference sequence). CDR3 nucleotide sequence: TGTGCCAGCAGCAACCAGGGTACGGACACTGAAGCTTTCTTT. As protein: CASSNQGTDTEAFF.

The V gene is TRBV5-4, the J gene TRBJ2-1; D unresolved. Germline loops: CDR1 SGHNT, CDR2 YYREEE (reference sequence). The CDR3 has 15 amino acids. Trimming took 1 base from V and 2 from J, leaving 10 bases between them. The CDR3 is CASSLLSGAYNEQFF. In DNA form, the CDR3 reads TGTGCCAGCAGCTTGTTATCGGGTGCCTACAATGAGCAGTTCTTC.

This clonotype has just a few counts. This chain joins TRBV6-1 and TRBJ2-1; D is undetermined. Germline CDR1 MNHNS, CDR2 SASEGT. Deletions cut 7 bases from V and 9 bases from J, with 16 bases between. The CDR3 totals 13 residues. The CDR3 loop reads CASTHPGGSEQFF. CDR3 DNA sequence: TGTGCCAGCACCCACCCTGGTGGTAGTGAGCAGTTCTTC.

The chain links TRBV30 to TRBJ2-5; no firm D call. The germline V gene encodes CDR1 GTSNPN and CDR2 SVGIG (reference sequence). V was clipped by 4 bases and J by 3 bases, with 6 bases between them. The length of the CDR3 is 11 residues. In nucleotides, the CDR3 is TGTGCCTGGACCTTAGAAGAGACCCAGTACTTC. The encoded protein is CAWTLEETQYF.

The DNA for the CDR3 is TGTGCCAGCTCACCATTAGGATTGGAATACAATGAGCAGTTCTTC. It translates to CASSPLGLEYNEQFF. This chain connects TRBV18 to TRBJ2-1; D gene uncertain. CDR3 size: 15 residues. The germline V and J ends were trimmed by 2 bases and 4 bases, with 12 bases remaining between them. Germline CDR1 and CDR2: KGHSH and LQKENI. The full variable domain, in which reference TRBV18 and TRBJ2-1 provide the parts outside the CDR3, is NAGVMQNPRHLVRRRGQEARLRCSPMKGHSHVYWYRQLPEEGLKFMVYLQKENIIDESGMPKERFSAEFPKEGPSILRIQQVVRGDSAAYFCASSPLGLEYNEQFFGPGTRLTVL.

The CDR3 here is CASSLVRVRDEQFF. In DNA, the CDR3 is TGTGCCAGCAGCTTAGTAAGGGTTCGGGATGAGCAGTTCTTC. V is TRBV7-8 and J is TRBJ2-1, with unresolved D. Deletions cut 1 base from V and 8 bases from J, with 12 bases between. The germline gives CDR1 SGHVS, CDR2 FQNEAQ. CDR3 length equals 14 residues.

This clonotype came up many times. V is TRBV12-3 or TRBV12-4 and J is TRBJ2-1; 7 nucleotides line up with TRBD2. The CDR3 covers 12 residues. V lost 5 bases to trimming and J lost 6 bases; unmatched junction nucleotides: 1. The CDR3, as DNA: TGTGCCAGCAGTCCTAGCGGCAATGAGCAGTTCTTC. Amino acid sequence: CASSPSGNEQFF.

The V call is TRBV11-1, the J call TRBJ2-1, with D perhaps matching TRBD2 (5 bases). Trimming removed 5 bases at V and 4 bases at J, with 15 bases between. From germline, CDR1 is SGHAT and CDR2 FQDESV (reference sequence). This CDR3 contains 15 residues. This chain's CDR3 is CASSPPRGLYNEQFF. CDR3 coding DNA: TGTGCCAGCAGCCCCCCCCGCGGGCTTTACAATGAGCAGTTCTTC.

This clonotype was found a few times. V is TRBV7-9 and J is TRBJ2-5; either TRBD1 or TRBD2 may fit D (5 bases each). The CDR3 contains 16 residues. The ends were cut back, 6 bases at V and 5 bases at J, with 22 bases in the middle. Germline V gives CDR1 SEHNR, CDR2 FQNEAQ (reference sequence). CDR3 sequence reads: CASSYTWGSSRETQYF. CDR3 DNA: TGTGCCAGCAGTTATACTTGGGGGTCCAGCCGGGAGACCCAGTACTTC.

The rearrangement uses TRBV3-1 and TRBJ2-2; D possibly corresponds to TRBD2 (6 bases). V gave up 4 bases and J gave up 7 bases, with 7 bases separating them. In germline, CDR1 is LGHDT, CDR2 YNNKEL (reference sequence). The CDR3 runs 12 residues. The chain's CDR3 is CASSRLGGELFF. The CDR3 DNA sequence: TGTGCCAGCAGCCGACTAGGCGGGGAGCTGTTTTTT.

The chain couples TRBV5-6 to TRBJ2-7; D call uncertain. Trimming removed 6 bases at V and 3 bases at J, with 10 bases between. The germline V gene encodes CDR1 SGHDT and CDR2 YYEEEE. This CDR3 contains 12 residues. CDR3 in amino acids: CASKVIGYEQYF. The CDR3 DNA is TGTGCCAGCAAAGTAATAGGCTACGAGCAGTACTTC.

CDR3 coding DNA: TGTGCCATCAGTGAGGGCAGGGAGTACGAGCAGTACTTC. Protein: CAISEGREYEQYF. This chain joins TRBV10-3 and TRBJ2-7; D may match TRBD1 or TRBD2 (5 bases each). Germline CDR1 reads ENHRY; CDR2 reads SYGVKD. The CDR3 has 13 amino acids. Trimming took 2 bases from V and 4 from J, leaving 9 bases between them.

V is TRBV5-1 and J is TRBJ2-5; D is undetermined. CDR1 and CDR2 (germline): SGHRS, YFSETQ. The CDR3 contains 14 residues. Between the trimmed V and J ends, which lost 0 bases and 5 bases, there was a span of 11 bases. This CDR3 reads CASSLAASWETQYF. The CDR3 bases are TGCGCCAGCAGCTTGGCGGCCAGCTGGGAGACCCAGTACTTC.

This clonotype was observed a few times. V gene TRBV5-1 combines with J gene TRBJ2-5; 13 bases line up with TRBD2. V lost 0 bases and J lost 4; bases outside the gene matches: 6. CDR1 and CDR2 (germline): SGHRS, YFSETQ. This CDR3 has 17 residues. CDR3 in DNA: TGCGCCAGCAGCTTGGGGGGGACTAGCGGGACCACAGAGACCCAGTACTTC. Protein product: CASSLGGTSGTTETQYF.

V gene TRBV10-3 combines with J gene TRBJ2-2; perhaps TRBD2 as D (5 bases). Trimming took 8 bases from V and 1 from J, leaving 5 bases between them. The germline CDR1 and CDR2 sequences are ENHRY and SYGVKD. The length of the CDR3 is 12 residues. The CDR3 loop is CAIRENTGELFF. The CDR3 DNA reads TGTGCCATCCGGGAGAACACCGGGGAGCTGTTTTTT.